The rows below give T cell receptor beta chains drawn from one sample of a study of shared clonotypes between healthy human individuals. The table came from immunoSEQ multiplex PCR; TCRdb's copy has only in-frame clones and leaves some out. The sample lists 450,000 to 600,000 clones, 79% occurring once. Specimen: PBMCs. All receptors come from a woman in her 40s in good health. Some clones in this sample may be carry-over from other donors' samples. The CDR3 runs from the conserved cysteine through the conserved F or W. The D gene is left open where the match is weak. Size is stated for part of the rows, as once, few or many counts, or as a class when the clone is expanded.

d_call | j_call | clone_size | v_call | cdr3_nt | cdr3_aa
NA | TRBJ2-5 | once | TRBV7-7 | TGTGCCAGCAGCTCCAATTCGGGCCAAGAGACCCAGTACTTC | CASSSNSGQETQYF
NA | TRBJ2-3 | NA | TRBV5-6 | TGTGCCAGCAGCCGATCACCCTCTAGCACAGATACGCAGTATTTT | CASSRSPSSTDTQYF
NA | TRBJ2-1 | NA | TRBV5-1 | TGCGCCAGCAGCTTGGTCGGCGACAACTACAATGAGCAGTTCTTC | CASSLVGDNYNEQFF
TRBD2 | TRBJ2-3 | NA | TRBV6-6 | TGTGCCAGCAGTTCTAGCGGGAGGGCAGATACGCAGTATTTT | CASSSSGRADTQYF
NA | TRBJ2-7 | NA | TRBV30 | TGTGCCTGGGCCCTCGGGGCTAGAGGGCACGAGCAGTACTTC | CAWALGARGHEQYF
NA | TRBJ2-1 | NA | TRBV19 | TGTGCCAGTAGTCCCCAACAGAAAGCGTTGGAGCAGTTCTTC | CASSPQQKALEQFF
TRBD2 | TRBJ2-1 | NA | TRBV5-1 | TGCGCCAGCAGCCTGACGGCGGGAGGGGATTTGAATGAGCAGTTCTTC | CASSLTAGGDLNEQFF
NA | TRBJ2-7 | few | TRBV27 | TGTGCCAGCAGTTTTAAAACACGGTTGGAGCAGTACTTC | CASSFKTRLEQYF
NA | TRBJ1-5 | once | TRBV19 | TGTGCCAGTAGTTTACAGGGCGATATGTGGCCCCAGCATTTT | CASSLQGDMWPQHF
TRBD2 | TRBJ2-7 | NA | TRBV19 | TGTGCCAGTAGTACCCCCCTCCTAGCGGGAGCACACGAGCAGTACTTC | CASSTPLLAGAHEQYF
NA | TRBJ2-3 | NA | TRBV19 | TGTGCCAGTCGGGGCAGGGTAAGCACAGATACGCAGTATTTT | CASRGRVSTDTQYF
NA | TRBJ2-7 | NA | TRBV11-3 | TGTGCCAGCAGCTTAGGGGGCTCGGAGACAGACGAGCAGTACTTC | CASSLGGSETDEQYF
NA | TRBJ2-5 | NA | TRBV9 | TGTGCCAGCAGCGTAGTGGGCAGAAGCCTCTTGGAGACCCAGTACTTC | CASSVVGRSLLETQYF
NA | TRBJ1-2 | NA | TRBV5-6 | TGTGCCAGCAGTCCCCCAGGTTCCGGAGGCTACACCTTC | CASSPPGSGGYTF
NA | TRBJ1-5 | once | TRBV2 | TGTGCCAGCAGTGCTCAGGGTGTCAGCAATCAGCCCCAGCATTTT | CASSAQGVSNQPQHF
NA | TRBJ1-6 | NA | TRBV28 | TGTGCCAGCAGTTTTCGGGGAGAAGCGCATTCACCCCTCCACTTT | CASSFRGEAHSPLHF
NA | TRBJ1-4 | few | TRBV25-1 | TGTGCCAGCAGCAGCCCAAACGGGAATGAAAAACTGTTTTTT | CASSSPNGNEKLFF
NA | TRBJ1-2 | NA | TRBV10-3 | TGTGCCATCAGTGACAGGAACCACTATGGCTACACCTTC | CAISDRNHYGYTF
NA | TRBJ1-3 | NA | TRBV27 | TGTGCCAGCACCCCCGACATATCTGGAAACACCATATATTTT | CASTPDISGNTIYF
NA | TRBJ1-3 | NA | TRBV28 | TGTGCCAGCAGTAGGGAGTTTGGAAACACCATATATTTT | CASSREFGNTIYF
TRBD1 | TRBJ1-5 | few | TRBV10-3 | TGTGCCATCAGCCCGGGACAGGGGAATCAGCCCCAGCATTTT | CAISPGQGNQPQHF
TRBD2 | TRBJ2-1 | NA | TRBV9 | TGTGCCAGCAGCGTAGGCCCCACTAGCGGGGCGGGTGGTGAGCAGTTCTTC | CASSVGPTSGAGGEQFF
NA | TRBJ2-1 | NA | TRBV7-3 | TGTGCCAGCAGCTTGGGGTCCTACAATGAGCAGTTCTTC | CASSLGSYNEQFF
TRBD2 | TRBJ2-7 | NA | TRBV6-5 | TGTGCCAGTAGGACTAGCGGCTACGAGCAGTACTTC | CASRTSGYEQYF
NA | TRBJ1-2 | few | TRBV7-2 | TGTGCCAGCAGCCCTATATCGGGACTTCCCGCCTATGGCTACACCTTC | CASSPISGLPAYGYTF
TRBD2 | TRBJ2-7 | NA | TRBV4-2 | TGTGCCAGCAGCCAAGGGTCTAGCGGGAGGGCCTACGAGCAGTACTTC | CASSQGSSGRAYEQYF
NA | TRBJ2-7 | NA | TRBV27 | TGTGCCGCGGGCGGGTACTCCTCCTACGAGCAGTACTTC | CAAGGYSSYEQYF
TRBD2 | TRBJ2-2 | NA | TRBV19 | TGTGCCAGTAGCCTTAGCGGGAGGGGCACCGGGGAGCTGTTTTTT | CASSLSGRGTGELFF
TRBD2 | TRBJ2-7 | once | TRBV7-2 | TGTGCCAGCAGCCCGGTACTAGCGGGAGTTCAATACGAGCAGTACTTC | CASSPVLAGVQYEQYF
NA | TRBJ2-3 | NA | TRBV5-5 | TGTGCCAGCACTCTATGGGGTCAGGGGTTCGCAGATACGCAGTATTTT | CASTLWGQGFADTQYF
TRBD2 | TRBJ2-7 | NA | TRBV27 | TGTGCCAGCAGTCCGTTAGCGGGAGTCGGCTACGAGCAGTACTTC | CASSPLAGVGYEQYF
NA | TRBJ1-6 | NA | TRBV10-2 | TGCGCCAGCAGTGAGACTACCTACAGGGTCCCCAGGTCACCCCTCCACTTT | CASSETTYRVPRSPLHF
NA | TRBJ1-5 | NA | TRBV6-1 | TGTGCCAGCAGAGGGACGAGAGGGAGCAATCAGCCCCAGCATTTT | CASRGTRGSNQPQHF
NA | TRBJ1-3 | NA | TRBV7-8 | TGTGCCAGCAGCCTGCGACAGGTCCTCTCTGGAAACACCATATATTTT | CASSLRQVLSGNTIYF
NA | TRBJ1-5 | once | TRBV11-2 | TGTGCCAGCAGCCGTAATCAGTTTCAGCCCCAGCATTTT | CASSRNQFQPQHF
TRBD1 | TRBJ2-2 | NA | TRBV7-2 | TGTGCCAGCAGCTTTCGGACAGGGGCGATCACCGGGGAGCTGTTTTTT | CASSFRTGAITGELFF
TRBD1 | TRBJ1-4 | NA | TRBV30 | TGTGCCTGGAGACAGGGGAATGAAAAACTGTTTTTT | CAWRQGNEKLFF
NA | TRBJ2-1 | NA | TRBV11-1 | TGTGCCAGCAGCTTAGGTAGGGAGCAGTTCTTC | CASSLGREQFF
NA | TRBJ2-2 | NA | TRBV30 | TGTGCCTGGAGTTTGCAGGGGAACACCGGGGAGCTGTTTTTT | CAWSLQGNTGELFF
TRBD1 | TRBJ2-1 | NA | TRBV6-1 | TGTGCCAGCAGTCAACAGGGGTTTGGAGACAATGAGCAGTTCTTC | CASSQQGFGDNEQFF
NA | TRBJ1-1 | NA | TRBV6-4 | TGTGCCAGCACCGCTGCCGGCGTGAGGAACACTGAAGCTTTCTTT | CASTAAGVRNTEAFF
NA | TRBJ2-5 | few | TRBV19 | TGTGCCAGTAGTATAGGACAGGGAGGAGAGACCCAGTACTTC | CASSIGQGGETQYF
NA | TRBJ2-4 | NA | TRBV7-9 | TGTGCCAGCAGCTTAGCGCTAGCGGCCAAAAACATTCAGTACTTC | CASSLALAAKNIQYF
NA | TRBJ1-5 | NA | TRBV4-1 | TGCGCCAGCAGCCAAGTCCTCCTCGTGAATCAGCCCCAGCATTTT | CASSQVLLVNQPQHF
NA | TRBJ1-2 | once | TRBV27 | TGTGCCAGCAGCCGGACCCGGCAAAGCTATGGCTACACCTTC | CASSRTRQSYGYTF
TRBD1 | TRBJ1-5 | NA | TRBV30 | TGTGCCTGGAGTGTTGGACAGGGCGGATGGCCCCAGCATTTT | CAWSVGQGGWPQHF
NA | TRBJ2-2 | few | TRBV29-1 | TGCAGCGTTGAATCCGGGGAGCTGTTTTTT | CSVESGELFF
NA | TRBJ1-1 | NA | TRBV9 | TGTGCCAGCAGCCCCCGGGGGGGGTTGAACACTGAAGCTTTCTTT | CASSPRGGLNTEAFF
NA | TRBJ2-7 | NA | TRBV7-2 | TGTGCCAGCAGCTTCAGTGTAGCGGTGAACTACGAGCAGTACTTC | CASSFSVAVNYEQYF
NA | TRBJ2-1 | NA | TRBV11-1 | TGTGCCAGCAGCTTAGGGGTTGGGAATGAGCAGTTCTTC | CASSLGVGNEQFF
NA | TRBJ2-7 | NA | TRBV5-1 | TGCGCCAGCAGCCCAGGGACAAAGAATTACGAGCAGTACTTC | CASSPGTKNYEQYF
NA | TRBJ1-1 | NA | TRBV4-2 | TGTGCCAGCAGCTTATGGGGGGGAAAGAACACTGAAGCTTTCTTT | CASSLWGGKNTEAFF
NA | TRBJ2-5 | NA | TRBV5-4 | TGTGCCAGCAGCTTGGCAGGAAACCAAGAGACCCAGTACTTC | CASSLAGNQETQYF
TRBD1 | TRBJ1-5 | NA | TRBV27 | TGTGCCAGCAGTTTATCCTCAGGGGGCAACCAGCCCCAGCATTTT | CASSLSSGGNQPQHF
NA | TRBJ1-3 | NA | TRBV7-3 | TGTGCCAGCAGCGCGAGATTAGTAAAGGGGGAGTTACATTTT | CASSARLVKGELHF